Sequencing of this T cell receptor beta chain was carried out in a study of identical twins. All donors were healthy, and all were Caucasian. This clonotype was counted only a few times. What it recognizes is unknown. This CDR3 has 14 residues. The J segment lost 4 bases and the V segment lost 4 bases, leaving 5 bases of the junction unmatched. Germline values: CDR1 LGHNA, CDR2 YSLEER. Overall study findings and caveats: Those out-of-frame alpha sequences shared by twins showed an excess of low generation probability. Memory repertoires lacked the insertion deficit that abundant cord blood beta clonotypes showed.

Template switching added a universal primer site, and cDNA bore unique molecular identifiers. TCRdb called the 5' RACE reads again in MiXCR, with one record for every CDR3 protein. Here the sample spans fewer than 500,000 distinct CDR3 sequences, 13% to 15% being singletons. The same data also contributed to another study, on yellow fever vaccine responses in identical twins.

The clonotype comes from a woman between 18 and 29 years old in good health. V gene TRBV4-3 combines with J gene TRBJ1-1, with 8 bases lining up with TRBD1. The sample was CD4+ T cells sorted from blood. The CDR3 is CASSPGGKVTEAFF. The CDR3 region has the DNA TGCGCCAGCAGCCCAGGGGGCAAGGTCACTGAAGCTTTCTTT.